These 25 T cell receptor beta chains came from one sample sequenced in a study of blood T cell repertoires in COVID-19. Clones were read by immunoSEQ multiplex PCR, and TCRdb kept only the in-frame ones, dropping some. This sample carries 450,000 to 500,000 clones, approximately 83% of them seen once, and the ten largest clones take 3.2%. Sequencing was performed on peripheral blood. Receptor source: a human donor in a cohort sampled during active COVID-19.

As for this clone: Other DNA sequences in the sample encode the same CDR3. The chain has TRBV5-1 and TRBJ2-2; 8 positions match TRBD1. V was pared by 2 bases and J by 0 bases, with 0 bases of the junction left unmatched. The CDR3 length is 15 residues. Per germline, CDR1 SGHRS and CDR2 YFSETQ. CDR3 amino acids: CASSLQGANTGELFF. The CDR3, as DNA: TGCGCCAGCAGCTTACAGGGGGCGAACACCGGGGAGCTGTTTTTT. Supplemented by reference TRBV5-1 and TRBJ2-2, the full variable domain reads KAGVTQTPRYLIKTRGQQVTLSCSPISGHRSVSWYQQTPGQGLQFLFEYFSETQRNKGNFPGRFSGRQFSNSRSEMNVSTLELGDSALYLCASSLQGANTGELFFGEGSRLTVL.

This chain links TRBV9 with TRBJ1-2; weak D call: TRBD1 (5 bases). The CDR3 consists of 15 residues. Trimming pared 4 bases from V and 4 bases from J, leaving 17 bases between. The V gene's germline CDR1 is SGDLS and CDR2 YYNGEE. This CDR3 is CASSPEDNPIYGYTF. CDR3 nucleotide sequence: TGTGCCAGCAGCCCAGAGGACAATCCGATCTATGGCTACACCTTC.

This clone was detected a few times. The chain links TRBV2 to TRBJ1-3; a possible D gene is TRBD1 (5 bases). This CDR3 has 11 residues. Trimming stripped 6 bases from V and 5 bases from J, with 5 bases between. CDR1 is SNHLY and CDR2 is FYNNEI in the germline V gene. The CDR3 reads CASRDRNTIYF. The CDR3 nucleotides read TGTGCCAGCAGGGACAGAAACACCATATATTTT.

The chain couples TRBV11-2 to TRBJ2-7; 7 bases agree with TRBD2. J was trimmed by 0 bases and V by 2 bases; bases with no gene match: 7. This CDR3 spans 16 amino acids. The germline V gene encodes CDR1 SGHAT and CDR2 FQNNGV. CDR3 amino acids: CASSLSLAVYSYEQYF. Here the CDR3 DNA reads TGTGCCAGCAGCTTAAGCCTAGCGGTTTACTCCTACGAGCAGTACTTC.

The chain joins TRBV12-5 to TRBJ2-4; weak D call: TRBD2 (6 bases). The germline CDR1 and CDR2 sequences are LGHNT and FRNRAP. The CDR3 contains 14 residues. The V gene lost 6 bases and the J gene lost 5 bases, with 14 bases spanning the gap. The CDR3 region has the DNA TGTGCTAGTGGGGGGGGAGCCTGGGAAAACATTCAGTACTTC. This translates into CASGGGAWENIQYF.

This chain connects TRBV6-6 to TRBJ2-7; 7 bases fit TRBD2. The CDR3 sequence is 14 residues long. From germline, CDR1 is MNHNY and CDR2 SVGAGI (reference sequence). The V gene end was trimmed by 2 bases and the J gene end by 3 bases; junction bases not matched to a gene: 4. DNA of the CDR3: TGTGCCAGCAGTTACGGGCAGCGGGGCTACGAGCAGTACTTC. Translating it yields CASSYGQRGYEQYF.

The V gene is TRBV24-1, the J gene TRBJ1-2; TRBD1 matches at 8 bases. This CDR3 has 14 amino acids. Germline V gene data show CDR1 as KGHDR and CDR2 as SFDVKD. The junction had 3 bases not matched to a gene; V was cut back by 6 bases and J by 1 base. CDR3 nucleotides: TGTGCCACCAGTCAGGGACAGGTTAACTATGGCTACACCTTC. Residues: CATSQGQVNYGYTF.

The chain has TRBV6-5 and TRBJ2-2; TRBD1 matches 7 bases. CDR1 MNHEY and CDR2 SVGAGI come from the germline V gene. V was clipped by 0 bases and J by 4 bases; unmatched bases: 2. The CDR3 is made up of 15 amino acids. CDR3 region: CASSYSAGGTGELFF. CDR3 nucleotide sequence: TGTGCCAGCAGTTACTCGGCAGGGGGCACCGGGGAGCTGTTTTTT.

As to this clone: At the DNA level, this CDR3 is encoded by other sequences in the same sample as well. The chain is built from TRBV15 and TRBJ1-2; no firm D call. The CDR3 is 13 residues long. Germline loops: CDR1 LNHNV, CDR2 YYDKDF (reference sequence). Trimming pared 1 base from V and 4 bases from J, leaving 7 bases between. The CDR3 DNA follows: TGTGCCACCAGCAGAGGGCGCGGCTATGGCTACACCTTC. Translating gives CATSRGRGYGYTF.

The gene calls are TRBV7-9 and TRBJ2-5; 8 bases are a match to TRBD2. Unmatched junction bases numbered 13, after V lost 5 bases and J lost 5 bases. The CDR3 has 16 residues. CDR1 is SEHNR, CDR2 FQNEAQ, per germline (reference sequence). Written as DNA, the CDR3 is TGTGCCAGCAGCCGCGTCCGGGGGGGGCGCCTGGAGACCCAGTACTTC. This codes for CASSRVRGGRLETQYF.

V is TRBV11-2 and J is TRBJ1-1; TRBD1 might be the D (5 bases). Per the germline V gene, CDR1 is SGHAT and CDR2 is FQNNGV. Trimming stripped 0 bases from V and 8 bases from J, with 10 bases between. This CDR3 has 13 residues. CDR3 DNA sequence: TGTGCCAGCAGCTTAGAACGGGCAGGGGAAGCTTTCTTT. Amino acid sequence: CASSLERAGEAFF.

This chain connects TRBV3-1 (or the pseudogene TRBV3-2) to TRBJ2-1; 9 bases align to TRBD2. Germline V gene lookup returns CDR1 LGHDT and CDR2 YNNKEL (reference sequence). Trimming at V came to 1 base and at J to 0 bases, leaving 1 base not matched to a gene. This CDR3 is built from 16 residues. CDR3 nucleotide sequence: TGTGCCAGCAGCCAAGGACTAGCGGTCTCCTACAATGAGCAGTTCTTC. It codes for CASSQGLAVSYNEQFF.

This clone was picked up a small number of times. The V call is TRBV7-2, the J call TRBJ2-7, with TRBD1 matching 8 bases. This CDR3 contains 16 residues. V shed 5 bases and J 5 bases; nucleotides not matched to a gene: 14. Per germline, CDR1 SGHTA and CDR2 FQGNSA. The CDR3 sequence is CASSPHLGRGQDEQYF. In DNA form, the CDR3 reads TGTGCCAGCAGCCCACACTTAGGCAGGGGGCAAGACGAGCAGTACTTC. The full variable domain, with the rest looked up from reference TRBV7-2 and TRBJ2-7, is GAGVSQSPSNKVTEKGKDVELRCDPISGHTALYWYRQSLGQGLEFLIYFQGNSAPDKSGLPSDRFSAERTGGSVSTLTIQRTQQEDSAVYLCASSPHLGRGQDEQYFGPGTRLTVT.

V and J are TRBV19 and TRBJ1-1, with D maybe TRBD1 (6 bases). Trimming cost V 6 bases and J 0 bases, with 11 bases left between them. The CDR3 has 14 residues. Germline CDR1 reads LNHDA; CDR2 reads SQIVND (reference sequence). The CDR3 region has the DNA TGTGCCAGTAGACGCGACAGGATGAACACTGAAGCTTTCTTT. This codes for CASRRDRMNTEAFF.

The chain is built from TRBV10-3 and TRBJ1-3; 8 bases fit TRBD1. Looked up from germline, CDR1 is ENHRY and CDR2 is SYGVKD. The V and J ends lost 4 bases and 0 bases, in that order; junction bases with no gene match: 8. This CDR3 contains 17 residues. The CDR3 protein is CAISATGQGNSGNTIYF. Here the CDR3 DNA reads TGTGCCATCAGTGCCACAGGACAGGGAAACTCTGGAAACACCATATATTTT.

In DNA, the CDR3 is TGTGCCAGTAGGCAACAGGGTGAGCAGTACTTC. Protein sequence: CASRQQGEQYF. The chain employs TRBV19 and TRBJ2-7, with D possibly being TRBD1 (6 bases). Per germline, CDR1 LNHDA and CDR2 SQIVND (reference sequence). V lost 6 bases and J 7 bases, leaving 10 bases between the germline ends. The CDR3 covers 11 residues.

The count of this clone is one. In DNA form, the CDR3 reads TGTGCCAGCAGTTATGCCGGGAGATCCCGCGAGCAGTACTTC. Protein sequence: CASSYAGRSREQYF. This chain connects TRBV6-2 or TRBV6-3 to TRBJ2-7; D is possibly TRBD2 (6 bases). The length of the CDR3 is 14 residues. Trimming took 3 bases from V and 6 from J, leaving 15 bases between them. CDR1 and CDR2 (germline): MNHEY, SVGEGT.

V usage is TRBV5-8 and J usage is TRBJ1-3; possible D gene TRBD1, 6 bases. This CDR3 is 15 amino acids long. Trimming shortened V by 4 bases and J by 1 base, and 12 bases separated the two germline ends. Germline values: CDR1 SGHTS, CDR2 YDEGEE. The CDR3 region has the DNA TGTGCCAGCAGCATATCAGGGGATTCTGGAAACACCATATATTTT. The encoded protein is CASSISGDSGNTIYF.

The chain couples TRBV10-2 to TRBJ2-2; D gene unclear. CDR1 is WSHSY, CDR2 SAAADI, per germline. V lost 8 bases, J lost 1 base, and 14 bases lay in between. The CDR3 runs to 15 residues. The CDR3 DNA is TGCGCCAGCGGAATTAACCTAGGGAACACCGGGGAGCTGTTTTTT. Translating gives CASGINLGNTGELFF.

This clone has a single count. V is TRBV6-5 and J is TRBJ2-3, with 9 nucleotides matching TRBD2. The CDR3 sequence is 15 residues long. Germline lookup yields CDR1 MNHEY and CDR2 SVGAGI. Losses at the gene ends were 5 bases for V and 5 bases for J; bases not matched to a gene: 8. CDR3 region: CASSPPGLAQDTQYF. Here the CDR3 DNA reads TGTGCCAGCAGTCCGCCGGGACTAGCCCAAGATACGCAGTATTTT.

The chain combines TRBV6-5 with TRBJ2-3; no reliable D call. Germline values: CDR1 MNHEY, CDR2 SVGAGI. V was pared by 4 bases and J by 4 bases, with 6 bases between. The CDR3 runs 12 residues. The CDR3 nucleotides are TGTGCCAGCAGTTCCACTGCAGATACGCAGTATTTT. As protein: CASSSTADTQYF.

The chain has TRBV19 and TRBJ2-7; TRBD1 matches at 12 bases. The length of the CDR3 is 16 residues. Germline CDR1 is LNHDA and CDR2 is SQIVND (reference sequence). V shed 3 bases and J 4 bases; nucleotides not matched to a gene: 7. The CDR3 loop reads CASSMGTGGLGYEQYF. The CDR3 nucleotides read TGTGCCAGTAGTATGGGGACAGGGGGCTTGGGGTACGAGCAGTACTTC.

The chain links TRBV7-2 to TRBJ1-1; 9 bases are a match to TRBD1. This CDR3 has 12 amino acids. CDR1 and CDR2 from the germline V gene are SGHTA and FQGNSA. J lost 5 bases, V lost 11 bases, and 6 bases had no gene match. CDR3 protein: CASGQGRTEAFF. CDR3 coding DNA: TGTGCCTCCGGACAGGGGCGAACTGAAGCTTTCTTT.

The chain combines TRBV7-2 with TRBJ1-5; 8 bases match TRBD1. The J segment lost 5 bases and the V segment lost 2 bases, leaving 2 bases of the junction unmatched. The CDR3 extends over 14 amino acids. The germline CDR1 and CDR2 sequences are SGHTA and FQGNSA. The CDR3: CASSLTTGDQPQHF. CDR3 coding DNA: TGTGCCAGCAGCTTAACGACAGGGGATCAGCCCCAGCATTTT.

The chain couples TRBV7-2 to TRBJ2-1, with 8 bases aligning to TRBD1. Germline values: CDR1 SGHTA, CDR2 FQGNSA. The CDR3 covers 13 residues. V trimming: 1 base; J trimming: 12 bases; junction bases outside the gene matches: 5. CDR3 sequence: CASSLDPDRVQFF. CDR3 DNA: TGTGCCAGCAGCTTAGACCCGGACAGGGTGCAGTTCTTC.